The T cell receptor beta chain described here comes from a study of T cell clonality in common variable immunodeficiency. The sample holds many counts of this clone. The read comes to an end 3 residues before the CDR3 does, leaving the germline J gene to fill in the end. Equal genomic DNA amounts from CVID and control samples were sequenced. TCRdb's table, derived via immunoSEQ multiplex PCR, lists solely in-frame clones and lacks some. Captured here are around 45,000 clones, none seen once; the top ten comprise about 0.68%. This CDR3 is 16 amino acids long. Looked up from germline, CDR1 is DFQATT and CDR2 is SNEGSKA (reference sequence). The trim removed 1 base at V and 5 bases at J, leaving 6 bases unmatched.

The V gene is TRBV20-1, the J gene TRBJ2-7, with 15 positions matching TRBD2. The receptor was derived from a person aged 18 to 70 in good health. The material sequenced was peripheral blood mononuclear cells. CDR3 DNA, as far as it was read: TGCAGTGCTAGAGTGGGACTAGCGGGGGGCCCCGACGAG. Translating gives CSARVGLAGGPDE. Given in full, the CDR3 is CSARVGLAGGPDEQYF.